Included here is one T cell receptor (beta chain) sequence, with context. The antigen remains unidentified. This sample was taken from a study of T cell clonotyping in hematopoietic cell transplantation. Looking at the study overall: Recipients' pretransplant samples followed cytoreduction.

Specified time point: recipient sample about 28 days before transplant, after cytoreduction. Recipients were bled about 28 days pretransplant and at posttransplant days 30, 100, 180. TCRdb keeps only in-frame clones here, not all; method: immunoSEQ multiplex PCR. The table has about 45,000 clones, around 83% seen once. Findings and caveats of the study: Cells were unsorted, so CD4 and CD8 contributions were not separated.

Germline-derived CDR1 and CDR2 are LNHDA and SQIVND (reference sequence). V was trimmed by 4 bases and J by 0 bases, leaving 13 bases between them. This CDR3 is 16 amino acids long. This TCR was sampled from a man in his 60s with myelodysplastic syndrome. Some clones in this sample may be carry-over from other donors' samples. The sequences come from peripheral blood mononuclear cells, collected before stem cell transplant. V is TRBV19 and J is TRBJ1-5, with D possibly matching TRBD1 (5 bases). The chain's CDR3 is CASSTTGAYSNQPQHF. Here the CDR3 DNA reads TGTGCCAGTAGTACTACCGGGGCCTATAGCAATCAGCCCCAGCATTTT.